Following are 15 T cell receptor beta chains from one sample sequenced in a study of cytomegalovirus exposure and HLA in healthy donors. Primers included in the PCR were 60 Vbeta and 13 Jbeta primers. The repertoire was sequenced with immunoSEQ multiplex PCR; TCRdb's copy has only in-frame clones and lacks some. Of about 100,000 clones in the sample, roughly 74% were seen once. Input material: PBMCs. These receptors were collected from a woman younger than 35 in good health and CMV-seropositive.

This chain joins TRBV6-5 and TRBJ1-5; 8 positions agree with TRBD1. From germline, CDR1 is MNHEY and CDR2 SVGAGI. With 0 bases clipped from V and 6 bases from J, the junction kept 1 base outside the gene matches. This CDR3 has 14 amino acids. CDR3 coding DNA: TGTGCCAGCAGTTACTCCGGACAGGGTCAGCCCCAGCATTTT. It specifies CASSYSGQGQPQHF.

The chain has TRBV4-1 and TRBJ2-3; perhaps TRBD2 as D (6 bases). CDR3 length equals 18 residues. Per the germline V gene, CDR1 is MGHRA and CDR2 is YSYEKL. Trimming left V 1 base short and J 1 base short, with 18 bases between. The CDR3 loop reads CASSQVEGASAGTDTQYF. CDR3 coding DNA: TGCGCCAGCAGCCAAGTCGAAGGGGCTAGCGCCGGCACAGATACGCAGTATTTT.

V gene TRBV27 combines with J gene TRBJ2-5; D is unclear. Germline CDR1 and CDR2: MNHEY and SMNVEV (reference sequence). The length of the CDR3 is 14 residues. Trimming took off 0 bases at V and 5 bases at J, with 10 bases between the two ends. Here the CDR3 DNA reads TGTGCCAGCAGTTTATCTGTCAATTTGGAGACCCAGTACTTC. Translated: CASSLSVNLETQYF.

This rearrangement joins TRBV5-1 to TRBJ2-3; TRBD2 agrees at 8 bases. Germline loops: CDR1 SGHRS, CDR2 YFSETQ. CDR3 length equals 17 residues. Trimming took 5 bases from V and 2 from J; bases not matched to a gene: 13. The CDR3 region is CASSLSGARSPTDTQYF. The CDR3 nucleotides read TGCGCCAGCAGTCTTAGCGGGGCCAGATCACCCACAGATACGCAGTATTTT. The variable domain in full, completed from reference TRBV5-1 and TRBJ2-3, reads KAGVTQTPRYLIKTRGQQVTLSCSPISGHRSVSWYQQTPGQGLQFLFEYFSETQRNKGNFPGRFSGRQFSNSRSEMNVSTLELGDSALYLCASSLSGARSPTDTQYFGPGTRLTVL.

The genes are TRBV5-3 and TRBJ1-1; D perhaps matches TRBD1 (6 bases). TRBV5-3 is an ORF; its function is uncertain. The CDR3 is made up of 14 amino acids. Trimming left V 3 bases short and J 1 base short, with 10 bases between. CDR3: CARSWETGNTEAFF. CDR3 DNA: TGTGCCAGAAGCTGGGAGACAGGGAACACTGAAGCTTTCTTT.

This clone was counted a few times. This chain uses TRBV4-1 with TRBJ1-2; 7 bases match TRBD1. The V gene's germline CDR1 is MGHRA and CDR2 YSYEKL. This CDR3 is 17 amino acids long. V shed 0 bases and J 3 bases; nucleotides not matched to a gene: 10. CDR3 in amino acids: CASSQDTGSGQHYGYTF. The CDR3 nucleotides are TGCGCCAGCAGCCAAGATACGGGGTCGGGACAGCACTATGGCTACACCTTC.

CDR3 residues: CASSLKIGTGDVRNYGYTF. CDR3 nucleotide sequence: TGCGCCAGCAGCTTAAAAATCGGGACAGGGGACGTTCGAAACTATGGCTACACCTTC. This chain joins TRBV5-1 and TRBJ1-2; 10 positions match TRBD1. Losses at the gene ends were 2 bases for V and 2 bases for J; bases not matched to a gene: 15. The CDR3 covers 19 residues. The germline V gene encodes CDR1 SGHRS and CDR2 YFSETQ.

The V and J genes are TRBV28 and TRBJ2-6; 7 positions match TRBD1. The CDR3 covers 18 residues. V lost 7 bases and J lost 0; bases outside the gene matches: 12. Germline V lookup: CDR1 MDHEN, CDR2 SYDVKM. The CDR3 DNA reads TGTGCCAGCACCCTTCACAGGGGAGAATTCTCTGGGGCCAACGTCCTGACTTTC. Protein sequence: CASTLHRGEFSGANVLTF.

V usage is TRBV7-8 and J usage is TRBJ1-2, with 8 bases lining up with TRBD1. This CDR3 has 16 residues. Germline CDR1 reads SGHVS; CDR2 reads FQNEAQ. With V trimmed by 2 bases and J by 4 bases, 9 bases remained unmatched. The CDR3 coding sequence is TGTGCCAGCAGCTTAAGCCGGGGACAGGCGATCTATGGCTACACCTTC. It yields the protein CASSLSRGQAIYGYTF.

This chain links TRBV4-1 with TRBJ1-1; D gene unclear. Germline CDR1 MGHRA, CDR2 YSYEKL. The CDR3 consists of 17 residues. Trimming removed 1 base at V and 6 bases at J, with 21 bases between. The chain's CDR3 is CASSQVIASKPSPEAFF. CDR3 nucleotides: TGCGCCAGCAGCCAAGTTATCGCGTCGAAGCCGTCGCCTGAAGCTTTCTTT.

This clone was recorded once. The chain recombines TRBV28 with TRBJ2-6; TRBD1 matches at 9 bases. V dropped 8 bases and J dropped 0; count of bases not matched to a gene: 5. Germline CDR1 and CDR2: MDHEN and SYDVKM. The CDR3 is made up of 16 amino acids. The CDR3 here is CASGLDRGSGANVLTF. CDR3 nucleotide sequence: TGTGCCAGCGGGCTGGACAGGGGCTCTGGGGCCAACGTCCTGACTTTC. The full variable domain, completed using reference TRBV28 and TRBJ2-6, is DVKVTQSSRYLVKRTGEKVFLECVQDMDHENMFWYRQDPGLGLRLIYFSYDVKMKEKGDIPEGYSVSREKKERFSLILESASTNQTSMYLCASGLDRGSGANVLTFGAGSRLTVL.

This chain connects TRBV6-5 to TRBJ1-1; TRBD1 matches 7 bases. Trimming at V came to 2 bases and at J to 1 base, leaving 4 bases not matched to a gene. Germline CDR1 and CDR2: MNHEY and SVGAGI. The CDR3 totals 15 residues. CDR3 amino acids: CASSYQGQANTEAFF. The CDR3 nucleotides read TGTGCCAGCAGTTACCAAGGACAGGCGAACACTGAAGCTTTCTTT.

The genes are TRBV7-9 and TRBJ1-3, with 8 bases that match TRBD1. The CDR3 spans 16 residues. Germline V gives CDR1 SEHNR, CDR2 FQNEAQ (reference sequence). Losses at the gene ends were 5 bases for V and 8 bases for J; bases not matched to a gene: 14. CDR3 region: CASSHELAGGGHTIYF. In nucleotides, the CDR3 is TGTGCCAGCAGCCACGAATTGGCAGGGGGCGGGCACACCATATATTTT.

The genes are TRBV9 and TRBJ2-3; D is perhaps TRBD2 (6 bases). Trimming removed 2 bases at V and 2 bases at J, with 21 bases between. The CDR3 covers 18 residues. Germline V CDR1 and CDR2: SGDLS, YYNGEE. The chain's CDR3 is CASSVSSRGGINTDTQYF. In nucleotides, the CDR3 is TGTGCCAGCAGCGTCTCCTCGAGGGGAGGAATCAACACAGATACGCAGTATTTT.

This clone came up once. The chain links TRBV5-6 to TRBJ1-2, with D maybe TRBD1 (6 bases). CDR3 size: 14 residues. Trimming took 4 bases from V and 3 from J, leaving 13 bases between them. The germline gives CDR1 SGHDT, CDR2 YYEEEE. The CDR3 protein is CASSPGQIHYGYTF. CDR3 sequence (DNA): TGTGCCAGCAGCCCCGGACAGATCCACTATGGCTACACCTTC.